This T cell receptor (beta chain) was found in a study of lymphopenia after photon versus proton radiotherapy. Whole-study findings and limits: Relative stability marked proton patients; photon patients lost diversity and naive cells.

As for this clone: Its target is unknown.

This CDR3 region has 12 residues. Germline V CDR1 and CDR2: MNHEY, SVGAGI. Trimming stripped 7 bases from V and 6 bases from J, with 10 bases between. Sequencing used immunoSEQ multiplex PCR; TCRdb keeps in-frame clones, though not all of them. The sample lists 60,000 to 75,000 clones; 75% to 90% were seen once. The receptor comes from a man aged 80 or over with esophageal cancer. The sample was peripheral blood, taken from a patient treated with proton-based radiotherapy. The chain recombines TRBV6-5 with TRBJ1-5, with D hard to call. The CDR3, as DNA: TGTGCCAGCACCATCCCCGGTCAGCCCCAGCATTTT. Its protein is CASTIPGQPQHF.